This TCR beta chain was observed in a study of patients and donors after allogeneic stem cell transplantation. One entry per CDR3 protein, called by TCRdb with MiXCR from the RT-PCR reads. Of approximately 27,000 distinct CDR3 sequences listed, 7% to 8.5% were seen once; the top ten hold 48%. V gave up 6 bases and J gave up 5 bases; unmatched junction bases: 12. Germline CDR1 reads MNHEY; CDR2 reads SMNVEV (reference sequence). The CDR3 has 18 amino acids. The source of this sequence is a human donor who was either an allogeneic HSCT recipient or a stem cell or donor lymphocyte infusion donor (not recorded which). It is not recorded whose cells these are; they may come from a transplant donor. This chain links TRBV27 with TRBJ2-3, with TRBD2 identical over 15 bases. Sequencing was carried out using blood, either unsorted or a sorted T cell fraction (not recorded which). The CDR3 sequence: CASRFGAWTSGGEDTQYF. CDR3 DNA sequence: TGTGCCAGCAGGTTTGGGGCTTGGACTAGCGGGGGGGAAGATACGCAGTATTTT.